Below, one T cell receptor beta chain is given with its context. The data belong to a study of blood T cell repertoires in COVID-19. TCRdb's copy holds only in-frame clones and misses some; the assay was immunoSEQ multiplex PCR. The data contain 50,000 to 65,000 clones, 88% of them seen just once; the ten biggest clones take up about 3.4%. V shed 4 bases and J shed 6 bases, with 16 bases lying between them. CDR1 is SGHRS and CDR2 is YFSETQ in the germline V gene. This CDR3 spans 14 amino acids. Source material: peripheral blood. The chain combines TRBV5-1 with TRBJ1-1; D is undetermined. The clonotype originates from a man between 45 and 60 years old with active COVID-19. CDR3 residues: CASSHGGRTAEAFF. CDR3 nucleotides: TGCGCCAGCAGCCATGGCGGGAGAACAGCTGAAGCTTTCTTT.